These 29 T cell receptor beta chains came from one sample sequenced in a study of T cell responses to AZD1222 COVID-19 vaccine. This table comes from immunoSEQ multiplex PCR, and its TCRdb copy is limited to in-frame clones, with some not included. Of fewer than 150,000 clones listed, roughly nine tenths are singletons. The sequences come from peripheral blood, collected 28 days after the second AZD1222 dose. The receptors were sampled from an adult who received the AZD1222 COVID-19 vaccine.

This clone appeared once. The chain combines TRBV5-1 with TRBJ2-2, with D perhaps TRBD1 or TRBD2 (5 bases each). In germline, CDR1 is SGHRS, CDR2 YFSETQ. V lost 5 bases and J 0 bases, leaving 14 bases between the germline ends. The CDR3 has 16 residues. Here the CDR3 DNA reads TGCGCCAGCAGTCCCGGGGCCACATCGAACACCGGGGAGCTGTTTTTT. The encoded protein is CASSPGATSNTGELFF.

The chain links TRBV7-8 to TRBJ2-2, with D possibly TRBD2 on 6 matching bases. V lost 4 bases and J lost 2, with 20 bases in between. Per germline, CDR1 SGHVS and CDR2 FQNEAQ. The CDR3 runs 18 residues. CDR3 protein: CASSSLRPLGGNTGELFF. In DNA form, the CDR3 reads TGTGCCAGCAGCTCCCTTCGACCCTTGGGGGGAAACACCGGGGAGCTGTTTTTT.

This clone was observed a few times. The chain links TRBV19 to TRBJ2-3; no definite D call. This CDR3 has 13 residues. CDR1 LNHDA and CDR2 SQIVND come from the germline V gene (reference sequence). V lost 11 bases to trimming and J lost 0 bases, with 12 bases between them. CDR3 nucleotide sequence: TGTGCCTCGTCGAGGCCCAGCACAGATACGCAGTATTTT. It encodes CASSRPSTDTQYF.

V gene TRBV12-3 or TRBV12-4 combines with J gene TRBJ1-2; weak D call: TRBD1 (6 bases). V was pared by 6 bases and J by 6 bases, with 11 bases between. This CDR3 spans 12 amino acids. CDR3 loop: CASSPGGHGYTF. DNA for the CDR3: TGTGCCAGCAGCCCGGGGGGCCATGGCTACACCTTC.

The chain uses TRBV6-2 or TRBV6-3 and TRBJ1-2; D remains ambiguous. V lost 2 bases and J 8 bases, leaving 12 bases between the germline ends. The CDR3 is 13 residues long. Per the germline V gene, CDR1 is MNHEY and CDR2 is SVGEGT. The CDR3 sequence: CASSYTAGRGYTF. The CDR3 nucleotides read TGTGCCAGCAGTTACACGGCTGGTCGGGGCTACACCTTC.

The CDR3 reads CASSPWTSGVYNEQFF. The CDR3 DNA reads TGTGCCAGCAGCCCGTGGACTAGCGGGGTTTACAATGAGCAGTTCTTC. V and J are TRBV5-4 and TRBJ2-1; 12 bases align to TRBD2. There are 16 residues in the CDR3. Germline assignment: CDR1 SGHNT and CDR2 YYREEE (reference sequence). V gave up 4 bases and J gave up 4 bases; unmatched junction bases: 6.

The gene calls are TRBV29-1 and TRBJ1-2; D unresolved. V was cut by 5 bases and J by 0 bases, with 10 bases left in between. This CDR3 comprises 13 residues. Germline V gene sequence: CDR1 SQVTM, CDR2 ANQGSEA. CDR3 sequence (DNA): TGCAGCGTTCACGGCAGCACTAACTATGGCTACACCTTC. It translates to CSVHGSTNYGYTF.

The chain carries TRBV18 and TRBJ2-1; D is undetermined. With 2 bases removed from V and 0 bases from J, the gap between germline ends came to 8 bases. The CDR3 runs 15 residues. Looked up from germline, CDR1 is KGHSH and CDR2 is LQKENI. For the CDR3, the DNA is TGTGCCAGCTCACCAAACGGGTACTCCTACAATGAGCAGTTCTTC. Amino acids: CASSPNGYSYNEQFF.

The gene calls are TRBV12-3 or TRBV12-4 and TRBJ1-6; possible D gene TRBD1, 6 bases. The V and J ends lost 4 bases and 10 bases respectively, with 11 bases between them. CDR3 length: 13 residues. CDR3 sequence reads: CASSSNRVSPLHF. The CDR3 nucleotides are TGTGCCAGCAGTTCTAACAGGGTCTCACCCCTCCACTTT.

This clone was observed a single time. V is TRBV11-2 and J is TRBJ1-3, with a tentative D call TRBD1 (5 bases). The CDR3 totals 16 residues. Trimming took 2 bases from V and 0 from J, leaving 11 bases between them. Per germline, CDR1 SGHAT and CDR2 FQNNGV. The CDR3 is CASSLYWGVSGNTIYF. As DNA, the CDR3 is TGTGCCAGCAGCTTATATTGGGGGGTCTCTGGAAACACCATATATTTT.

The chain combines TRBV29-1 with TRBJ2-1; tentative D call: TRBD2 (5 bases). The germline V gene encodes CDR1 SQVTM and CDR2 ANQGSEA. V was pared by 6 bases and J by 4 bases, with 16 bases between. The CDR3 contains 14 residues. This CDR3 reads CSVAGGRRYNEQFF. CDR3 nucleotides: TGCAGCGTCGCCGGTGGGAGAAGATACAATGAGCAGTTCTTC.

In this sample, this clone turned up a few times. The V call is TRBV19, the J call TRBJ2-7; tentatively, D is TRBD2 (6 bases). The germline gives CDR1 LNHDA, CDR2 SQIVND (reference sequence). Deletions cut 4 bases from V and 4 bases from J, with 17 bases between. CDR3 length: 15 residues. The CDR3: CASSTDHGGMYEQYF. The CDR3 coding sequence is TGTGCCAGTAGTACCGACCATGGCGGGATGTACGAGCAGTACTTC. The whole variable domain, filled in from reference TRBV19 and TRBJ2-7, reads DGGITQSPKYLFRKEGQNVTLSCEQNLNHDAMYWYRQDPGQGLRLIYYSQIVNDFQKGDIAEGYSVSREKKESFPLTVTSAQKNPTAFYLCASSTDHGGMYEQYFGPGTRLTVT.

This rearrangement joins TRBV18 to TRBJ1-5; the D is unclear. CDR3 size: 15 residues. Germline loops: CDR1 KGHSH, CDR2 LQKENI. Trimming shortened V by 4 bases and J by 4 bases, and 14 bases separated the two germline ends. The CDR3: CASSLGTNLNQPQHF. The DNA of the CDR3 is TGTGCCAGCTCACTGGGAACGAACTTAAATCAGCCCCAGCATTTT.

The rearrangement joins TRBV6-2 or TRBV6-3 to TRBJ1-1; D remains unclear. The CDR3 extends over 19 amino acids. V lost 0 bases and J lost 0, with 20 bases in between. The germline CDR1 and CDR2 sequences are MNHEY and SVGEGT. DNA for the CDR3: TGTGCCAGCAGTTACTCGACCTCAACGACGGGAAAAATGAACACTGAAGCTTTCTTT. Protein: CASSYSTSTTGKMNTEAFF.

V and J are TRBV10-3 and TRBJ1-2; D might be TRBD1 (5 bases). The V and J ends lost 10 bases and 0 bases respectively, with 15 bases between them. The germline gives CDR1 ENHRY, CDR2 SYGVKD. The CDR3 covers 14 residues. CDR3 bases: TGTGCCACCGGGGGGAGTTTGACTAACTATGGCTACACCTTC. It specifies CATGGSLTNYGYTF.

This clone turned up a few times. The sample carries other DNA sequences with the same CDR3. The CDR3 DNA follows: TGCGCCAGCAGCTTAGGGGAAGACACTGAAGCTTTCTTT. It encodes CASSLGEDTEAFF. V gene TRBV5-1 combines with J gene TRBJ1-1; D might be TRBD1 (5 bases). V lost 2 bases to trimming and J lost 3 bases, with 8 bases between them. This CDR3 has 13 amino acids. CDR1 is SGHRS and CDR2 is YFSETQ in the germline V gene.

The rearrangement uses TRBV15 and TRBJ1-3, with D unresolved. The V gene's germline CDR1 is LNHNV and CDR2 YYDKDF (reference sequence). The CDR3 has 16 residues. V shed 0 bases and J shed 0 bases, with 9 bases lying between them. CDR3 amino acids: CATSRDTANSGNTIYF. The CDR3 region has the DNA TGTGCCACCAGCAGAGATACCGCAAACTCTGGAAACACCATATATTTT.

The rearrangement joins TRBV12-3 or TRBV12-4 to TRBJ1-3; maybe TRBD1 (5 bases). CDR3 length: 13 amino acids. V dropped 11 bases and J dropped 2 bases, with 13 bases sitting between them. The CDR3 reads CAGDDGTGNTIYF. CDR3 in DNA: TGTGCCGGGGACGACGGGACTGGAAACACCATATATTTT.

This chain uses TRBV27 with TRBJ1-5; D is uncertain. Germline CDR1 MNHEY, CDR2 SMNVEV (reference sequence). The CDR3 spans 14 residues. Trimming stripped 3 bases from V and 3 bases from J, with 9 bases between. The CDR3 DNA sequence: TGTGCCAGCAGTTTGGGAGTCTCCAATCAGCCCCAGCATTTT. Amino acid sequence: CASSLGVSNQPQHF.

The chain combines TRBV9 with TRBJ1-3; D is unresolved. This CDR3 is 17 amino acids long. CDR1 is SGDLS and CDR2 is YYNGEE in the germline V gene. V was clipped by 0 bases and J by 0 bases, with 13 bases between them. The CDR3 nucleotides are TGTGCCAGCAGCGTAGATTTAGCCTACAACTCTGGAAACACCATATATTTT. It translates to CASSVDLAYNSGNTIYF. The full variable domain, with the rest looked up from reference TRBV9 and TRBJ1-3, is DSGVTQTPKHLITATGQRVTLRCSPRSGDLSVYWYQQSLDQGLQFLIQYYNGEERAKGNILERFSAQQFPDLHSELNLSSLELGDSALYFCASSVDLAYNSGNTIYFGEGSWLTVV.

The chain couples TRBV7-2 to TRBJ2-5, with TRBD2 matching over 9 bases. CDR1 and CDR2 from the germline V gene are SGHTA and FQGNSA. The CDR3 length is 15 residues. After removal of 5 bases from V and 4 bases from J, the junction contained 8 bases not matched to a gene. CDR3: CASSPRVAGVETQYF. The CDR3 DNA is TGTGCCAGCAGCCCTCGGGTAGCGGGAGTAGAGACCCAGTACTTC.

V gene TRBV2 combines with J gene TRBJ1-2, with D maybe TRBD1 (5 bases). This CDR3 is built from 13 residues. V lost 4 bases to trimming and J lost 8 bases, with 14 bases between them. Germline V gene data show CDR1 as SNHLY and CDR2 as FYNNEI. The CDR3 spells CASSVGTVLGYTF. In nucleotides, the CDR3 is TGTGCCAGCAGTGTTGGGACTGTCCTGGGCTACACCTTC. The whole variable domain, remainder taken from reference TRBV2 and TRBJ1-2, is EPEVTQTPSHQVTQMGQEVILRCVPISNHLYFYWYRQILGQKVEFLVSFYNNEISEKSEIFDDQFSVERPDGSNFTLKIRSTKLEDSAMYFCASSVGTVLGYTFGSGTRLTVV.

V and J are TRBV6-5 and TRBJ2-7; D uncertain. This CDR3 spans 13 amino acids. CDR1 MNHEY and CDR2 SVGAGI come from the germline V gene. V gave up 7 bases and J gave up 6 bases, with 16 bases separating them. For the CDR3, the DNA is TGTGCCAGCAAACCAGGTCTCACCGGCGAGCAGTACTTC. Translation gives CASKPGLTGEQYF.

About this clone itself: Other DNA sequences in this specimen translate into the identical CDR3. This sequence joins TRBV19 and TRBJ1-5; tentative D call: TRBD1 (5 bases). The CDR3 totals 13 residues. Trimming shortened V by 0 bases and J by 5 bases, and 5 bases separated the two germline ends. Germline assignment: CDR1 LNHDA and CDR2 SQIVND (reference sequence). In nucleotides, the CDR3 is TGTGCCAGTAGTATAGACAGGGATCAGCCCCAGCATTTT. Translation gives CASSIDRDQPQHF.

The rearrangement joins TRBV15 to TRBJ2-3; 7 bases are a match to TRBD2. This CDR3 region has 15 residues. The J segment lost 2 bases and the V segment lost 6 bases, leaving 8 bases of the junction unmatched. The germline CDR1 and CDR2 sequences are LNHNV and YYDKDF (reference sequence). The CDR3 DNA sequence: TGTGCCACCAGTGCGACAGCGGGACTCACAGATACGCAGTATTTT. It translates to CATSATAGLTDTQYF.

The chain joins TRBV18 to TRBJ1-1; no clear D gene. The germline CDR1 and CDR2 sequences are KGHSH and LQKENI. The CDR3 is made up of 13 amino acids. The V end lost 6 bases, the J end lost 7 bases, and 15 bases lay between the germline ends. CDR3 sequence reads: CASSPEVEDEAFF. In nucleotides, the CDR3 is TGTGCCAGCTCCCCCGAGGTGGAGGATGAAGCTTTCTTT. The whole variable domain, filled in from reference TRBV18 and TRBJ1-1, reads NAGVMQNPRHLVRRRGQEARLRCSPMKGHSHVYWYRQLPEEGLKFMVYLQKENIIDESGMPKERFSAEFPKEGPSILRIQQVVRGDSAAYFCASSPEVEDEAFFGQGTRLTVV.

This chain connects TRBV7-9 to TRBJ2-5; no reliable D call. V lost 4 bases to trimming and J lost 2 bases, with 11 bases between them. CDR1 and CDR2 from the germline V gene are SEHNR and FQNEAQ (reference sequence). The CDR3 has 14 residues. The CDR3 here is CASSSSGFQETQYF. In nucleotides, the CDR3 is TGTGCCAGCAGCTCCTCGGGTTTTCAAGAGACCCAGTACTTC. Filled out from reference TRBV7-9 and TRBJ2-5, the complete variable domain reads DTGVSQNPRHKITKRGQNVTFRCDPISEHNRLYWYRQTLGQGPEFLTYFQNEAQLEKSRLLSDRFSAERPKGSFSTLEIQRTEQGDSAMYLCASSSSGFQETQYFGPGTRLLVL.

V gene TRBV27 combines with J gene TRBJ2-7; TRBD2 matches 10 bases. Germline-derived CDR1 and CDR2 are MNHEY and SMNVEV (reference sequence). V dropped 1 base and J dropped 2; count of bases not matched to a gene: 5. This CDR3 comprises 16 residues. The CDR3 nucleotides are TGTGCCAGCAGTTTATTCGGGAGCGGGGGGGCCTACGAGCAGTACTTC. Residues: CASSLFGSGGAYEQYF.

This chain links TRBV13 with TRBJ2-2; perhaps D is TRBD1 or TRBD2 (5 bases each). V lost 5 bases and J 1 base, leaving 8 bases between the germline ends. The CDR3 has 14 residues. Germline lookup yields CDR1 PRHDT and CDR2 FYEKMQ (reference sequence). The CDR3 spells CASSPGLNTGELFF. The CDR3 DNA is TGTGCCAGCAGCCCGGGGCTGAACACCGGGGAGCTGTTTTTT. Supplemented by reference TRBV13 and TRBJ2-2, the full variable domain reads AAGVIQSPRHLIKEKRETATLKCYPIPRHDTVYWYQQGPGQDPQFLISFYEKMQSDKGSIPDRFSAQQFSDYHSELNMSSLELGDSALYFCASSPGLNTGELFFGEGSRLTVL.